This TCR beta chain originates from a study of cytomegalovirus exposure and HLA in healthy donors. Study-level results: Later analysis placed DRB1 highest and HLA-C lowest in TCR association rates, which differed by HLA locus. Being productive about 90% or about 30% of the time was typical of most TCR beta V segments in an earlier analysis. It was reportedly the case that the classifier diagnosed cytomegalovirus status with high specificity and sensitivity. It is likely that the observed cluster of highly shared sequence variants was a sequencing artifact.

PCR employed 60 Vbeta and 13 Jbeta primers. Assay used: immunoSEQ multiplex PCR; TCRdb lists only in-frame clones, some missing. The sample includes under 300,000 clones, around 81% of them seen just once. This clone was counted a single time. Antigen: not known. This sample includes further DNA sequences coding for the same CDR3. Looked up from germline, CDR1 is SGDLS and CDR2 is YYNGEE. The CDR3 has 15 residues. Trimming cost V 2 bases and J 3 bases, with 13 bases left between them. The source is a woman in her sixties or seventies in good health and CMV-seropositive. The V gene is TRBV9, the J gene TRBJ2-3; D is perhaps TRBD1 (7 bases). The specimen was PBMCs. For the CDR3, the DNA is TGTGCCAGCAGCGTCTCAGGGGGGAGGACAGATACGCAGTATTTT. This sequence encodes CASSVSGGRTDTQYF. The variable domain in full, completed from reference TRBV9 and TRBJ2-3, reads DSGVTQTPKHLITATGQRVTLRCSPRSGDLSVYWYQQSLDQGLQFLIQYYNGEERAKGNILERFSAQQFPDLHSELNLSSLELGDSALYFCASSVSGGRTDTQYFGPGTRLTVL.